This T cell receptor beta chain was observed in a study of blood T cell repertoires in COVID-19 (dated by TCRdb to about 2020). For context, the study as a whole: Samples from collaborators originated in the United States, Italy and Spain and spanned both the acute and convalescent phases of COVID-19. Samples were obtained from the ongoing ImmuneRACE study (first 160 participants) and from about 1,300 subjects provided by 6 global collaborators. Sample metadata almost always included a de-identified subject ID, COVID-19 status, age in years and sex. Subjects who had been exposed to COVID-19, were actively infected with it, or had recovered from it provided the deeply sampled blood TCRbeta repertoires that made up the dataset. The repertoires were made available in a free public database intended to serve as a resource for research on the immune response to SARS-CoV-2. Where HLA class I and class II types were available, the types were taken from metadata supplied by the sample provider, not from assay-based typing. The prospective study material was composed of cDNA or gDNA derived from T cells, B-cell-depleted T cells, or PBMCs. General findings and caveats noted by the study authors: The amount of clinical and demographic metadata varied by source and participant and was provided uncurated.

TCRbeta CDR3 regions were amplified from genomic DNA using the immunoSEQ Assay, a bias-controlled multiplex PCR. The authors' pipeline ran thus. The number of nucleated cells in each sample was estimated by amplification of reference gene primers within the assay. To quantify the absolute abundance of each unique TCRbeta CDR3 rearrangement, sequence reads were collapsed and filtered. For each sample, productive Simpson clonality was calculated as the square root of Simpson's diversity index across productive rearrangements. This is the immuneACCESS table as TCRdb keeps it, with only in-frame sequences that have V and J called. A part of the clones is gone; compared with another copy, unresolved V genes explain less than half, and the rest is unexplained. V and J calls and clone size are as listed in that table; D and trimming were resolved from the DNA. The sample table holds just under 150,000 clones, of which around 83% were seen once. The leading ten clones occupy about 2.6% of the sample.

This clone was recorded a few times. The clone's antigen remains unknown. No much larger clone is present one base from it, and per-base qualities are unavailable. The collaborating institutions used their own protocols to collect whole blood in K2EDTA tubes. For TCRbeta analysis, collaborators shipped samples as frozen whole blood, isolated PBMCs, or DNA extracted from either of those sample types. Cut back by 3 bases and 4 bases, the V and J ends lie 9 bases apart. The CDR3 spans 13 residues, from the cysteine through the phenylalanine. The CDR3 DNA has 39 bases and is translated from base 1. The germline V gene (reference sequence) specifies LNHDA as CDR1 and SQIVND as CDR2.

The TCR was taken from a human donor with acute or convalescent COVID-19. The donor label of this sample is uncertain. The rearranged chain carries TRBV19 and TRBJ1-1, with no confidently assigned D gene. Input material: peripheral blood. The CDR3 loop reads CASSIAGGTEAFF. In nucleotide form, the sequence is TGTGCCAGTAGTATCGCTGGCGGCACTGAAGCTTTCTTT.